Listed below are T cell receptor beta chains from one sample, sequenced in a study of CXCR3-negative and CXCR3-positive naive CD8 T cells. One entry per CDR3 protein, without DNA, is what TCRdb gives after re-calling the 5' RACE reads. This table holds around 96,000 distinct CDR3 sequences. The specimen sequenced was naive CXCR3- CD8+ T cells from blood. These receptors were collected from a human donor in good health. Some clones in this sample may be carry-over from other donors' samples. Both conserved end residues are part of each CDR3. Fields, in order: V gene, J gene, CDR3 protein.

V: TRBV9; J: TRBJ1-4; CDR3: CASSPQDRLNEKLFF
V: TRBV7-9; J: TRBJ2-5; CDR3: CASSFGQYQETQYF
V: TRBV21-1; J: TRBJ2-5; CDR3: CASSKVEGQETQYF
V: TRBV11-2; J: TRBJ2-3; CDR3: CASSPGTAGTQYF
V: TRBV14; J: TRBJ2-2; CDR3: CASSPPGGPNTGELFF
V: TRBV6-2/TRBV6-3; J: TRBJ2-7; CDR3: CASSALAEQYF
V: TRBV5-1; J: TRBJ2-1; CDR3: CASSLAGGAVFEQFF
V: TRBV12-3/TRBV12-4; J: TRBJ2-2; CDR3: CASSSPRTEVGNTGELFF
V: TRBV29-1; J: TRBJ2-5; CDR3: CSVEWDGIETQYF
V: TRBV29-1; J: TRBJ2-7; CDR3: CSVYLPGRFEQYF
V: TRBV7-9; J: TRBJ2-3; CDR3: CASSGRDPDTQYF
V: TRBV20-1; J: TRBJ1-1; CDR3: CSATRGIGYTEAFF
V: TRBV9; J: TRBJ2-5; CDR3: CASSGRQGGRQETQYF
V: TRBV7-6; J: TRBJ2-6; CDR3: CASSPSLGANVLTF
V: TRBV4-1; J: TRBJ1-1; CDR3: CASSQGAGLNTEAFF
V: TRBV29-1; J: TRBJ1-2; CDR3: CSVPGTSRGYTF
V: TRBV28; J: TRBJ1-1; CDR3: CASSFNTEAFF
V: TRBV29-1; J: TRBJ1-1; CDR3: CSVAIGGGTEAFF
V: TRBV12-3/TRBV12-4; J: TRBJ2-1; CDR3: CAAKLAGDNEQFF
V: TRBV29-1; J: TRBJ1-2; CDR3: CSVERRDRDRVSYGYTF
V: TRBV20-1; J: TRBJ2-3; CDR3: CSAHGTIPDTQYF
V: TRBV28; J: TRBJ1-5; CDR3: CASSFPGLGPSQPQHF
V: TRBV4-3; J: TRBJ2-2; CDR3: CASSQDGQGGTGELFF
V: TRBV3-1; J: TRBJ2-1; CDR3: CASSSAGVEQFF
V: TRBV7-9; J: TRBJ2-1; CDR3: CASSSELGYNEQFF
V: TRBV4-1; J: TRBJ2-7; CDR3: CASSQGASGEQYF
V: TRBV28; J: TRBJ1-1; CDR3: CASSSFPGQGAEAFF
V: TRBV18; J: TRBJ2-1; CDR3: CASSPPGGNEQFF
V: TRBV25-1; J: TRBJ1-5; CDR3: CASNPKGDRGSNQPQHF
V: TRBV12-3/TRBV12-4; J: TRBJ2-1; CDR3: CASSPRPGLAREQFF
V: TRBV12-3/TRBV12-4; J: TRBJ2-5; CDR3: CDSSLAGGKGETQYF
V: TRBV7-9; J: TRBJ2-1; CDR3: CASSQASGLAYNEQFF